This record concerns one T cell receptor beta chain sequence. Its ends do not fully match the called genes, so a read error is possible. This CDR3 comprises 12 residues. TCRdb itself ran the 5' RACE reads through MiXCR, one entry per CDR3 protein. The profile shows fewer than 450,000 distinct CDR3 sequences, roughly 21% of them singletons. The sample is drawn from a study of T-cell memory formation after mild COVID-19. Sequenced material: PBMCs or a T cell subset sorted from them (not recorded which). This TCR was sampled from an adult woman who had mild COVID-19 (a few samples of this study predate the infection). Cell type and time point are not known. The chain is built from TRBV12-3 or TRBV12-4 and TRBJ1-1; perhaps TRBD1 as D (5 bases). This chain's CDR3 is CASRLGQVEAFF. For the CDR3, the DNA is TGTGCCAGCAGGTTAGGACAAGTTGAAGCTTTCTTT.